This T cell receptor beta chain was obtained from a study of cytomegalovirus exposure and HLA in healthy donors. The wider study: A later analysis reported the same platform for the 90 to 150 validation repertoires and the approximately 670 first-cohort repertoires.

Some clones are missing from TCRdb's copy, which holds only in-frame ones; the method was immunoSEQ multiplex PCR. The data show approximately 270,000 clones, 87% seen once. J was trimmed by 2 bases and V by 3 bases; bases with no gene match: 14. CDR1 and CDR2 (germline): LNHNV, YYDKDF (reference sequence). The CDR3 contains 20 residues. This receptor was obtained from a man between 18 and 29 years old in good health and CMV-seropositive. Material: PBMCs. The chain joins TRBV15 to TRBJ1-5, with TRBD1 matching 12 bases. CDR3 bases: TGTGCCACCAGCAGTTGGGACAGGGGGCGCGTTTTAAGCGGCAATCAGCCCCAGCATTTT. It encodes CATSSWDRGRVLSGNQPQHF.